These 11 T cell receptor beta chains were all obtained from the same sample, sequenced in a study of T-cell memory formation after mild COVID-19. Using its own MiXCR run on the 5' RACE reads, TCRdb lists one record per CDR3 protein. The sample carries about 110,000 distinct CDR3 sequences, 22% recorded once. The sample comprised PBMCs or a T cell subset sorted from them (not recorded which). The receptors were sampled from a man younger than 30 who had mild COVID-19 (a few samples of this study predate the infection). Cell type and time point are not known.

The sample holds a few counts of this clonotype. The J gene is TRBJ1-5, the V gene TRBV12-3 or TRBV12-4; 7 nucleotides line up with TRBD1. This CDR3 has 15 residues. V shed 6 bases, J shed 4 bases, and the junction held 9 bases outside the gene matches. The CDR3 region is CASRTTGDRNQPQHF. DNA for the CDR3: TGTGCCAGCAGAACAACAGGGGATCGGAATCAGCCCCAGCATTTT.

The sample holds a few counts of this clonotype. The V gene is TRBV7-6, the J gene TRBJ2-1; TRBD1 is a possible D gene (5 bases). Between the trimmed V and J ends, which lost 1 base and 10 bases, there was a span of 5 bases. Germline V lookup: CDR1 SGHVS, CDR2 FNYEAQ. The CDR3 spans 11 residues. CDR3 sequence: CASSLGQEQFF. The CDR3 DNA reads as TGTGCCAGCAGCTTAGGACAGGAGCAGTTCTTC.

The rearrangement joins TRBV5-8 to TRBJ1-5; D perhaps matches TRBD1 (5 bases). The CDR3 contains 15 residues. The germline V gene encodes CDR1 SGHTS and CDR2 YDEGEE. V dropped 1 base and J dropped 2 bases, with 10 bases sitting between them. The CDR3 DNA reads as TGTGCCAGCAGCTTGACGACAGCCCGCAATCAGCCCCAGCATTTT. Its translation is CASSLTTARNQPQHF. Complete variable domain (other parts from reference TRBV5-8 and TRBJ1-5): EAGVTQSPTHLIKTRGQQATLRCSPISGHTSVYWYQQALGLGLQFLLWYDEGEERNRGNFPPRFSGRQFPNYSSELNVNALELEDSALYLCASSLTTARNQPQHFGDGTRLSIL.

This clonotype has only a few counts. The chain carries TRBV11-2 and TRBJ2-1; 15 bases agree with TRBD2. The CDR3 extends over 19 amino acids. Unmatched junction bases numbered 11, after V lost 1 base and J lost 7 bases. In germline, CDR1 is SGHAT, CDR2 FQNNGV. The CDR3 nucleotides read TGTGCCAGCAGCTTAGGTCGGACTAGCGGGGGGGATATGTGGAATGAGCAGTTCTTC. Translating it yields CASSLGRTSGGDMWNEQFF.

The CDR3 DNA follows: TGCGCCAGCAGCCCTGAGTGGCGACGAAAGAACACTGAAGCTTTCTTT. It codes for CASSPEWRRKNTEAFF. The V gene is TRBV4-3, the J gene TRBJ1-1; D remains unclear. Germline CDR1 LGHNA, CDR2 YSLEER. The CDR3 consists of 16 residues. V lost 4 bases, J lost 1 base, and 16 bases lay in between.

This sequence joins TRBV7-9 and TRBJ2-7; perhaps TRBD1 as D (7 bases). Between the trimmed V and J ends, which lost 4 bases and 5 bases, there was a span of 12 bases. From germline, CDR1 is SEHNR and CDR2 FQNEAQ (reference sequence). The CDR3 covers 13 residues. The DNA of the CDR3 is TGTGCCAGCAGCTACGACAGGGAGGACGAGCAGTACTTC. Translated: CASSYDREDEQYF.

This clonotype showed up just a few times. This chain uses TRBV4-1 with TRBJ1-1, with D maybe TRBD1 (5 bases). There are 15 residues in the CDR3. The germline V gene encodes CDR1 MGHRA and CDR2 YSYEKL. Trimming cost V 3 bases and J 1 base, with 12 bases left between them. CDR3 loop: CASSQRDGGNTEAFF. In DNA form, the CDR3 reads TGCGCCAGCAGCCAGAGGGACGGGGGGAACACTGAAGCTTTCTTT.

DNA of the CDR3: TGTGCCAGCAGCCTGTGGCAGCCGGCAGGCTATGGCTACACCTTC. Amino acid sequence: CASSLWQPAGYGYTF. The chain uses TRBV4-2 and TRBJ1-2; D call uncertain. There are 15 residues in the CDR3. V lost 4 bases to trimming and J lost 4 bases, with 16 bases between them. The germline CDR1 and CDR2 sequences are LGHNA and YNFKEQ.

The table lists this clonotype with a few counts. This chain joins TRBV7-6 and TRBJ1-1, with TRBD1 matching over 10 bases. Per germline, CDR1 SGHVS and CDR2 FNYEAQ. CDR3 length: 15 residues. Trimming removed 5 bases from V and 6 bases from J; junction bases left unmatched: 9. The CDR3 here is CASSQTGTGAAEAFF. For the CDR3, the DNA is TGTGCCAGCAGCCAGACCGGGACAGGGGCCGCTGAAGCTTTCTTT.

This clonotype has more than one count but fewer than ten. The chain carries TRBV5-1 and TRBJ2-7; D is possibly TRBD1 or TRBD2 (5 bases each). The CDR3 has 15 residues. The ends were cut back, 0 bases at V and 6 bases at J, with 16 bases in the middle. Looked up from germline, CDR1 is SGHRS and CDR2 is YFSETQ. The CDR3 here is CASSLDLGVRREQYV. The CDR3 DNA reads TGCGCCAGCAGCTTGGATTTGGGGGTACGACGCGAGCAGTACGTC.

This clonotype was counted only a few times. The rearrangement links TRBV23-1 to TRBJ2-7; 7 positions agree with TRBD1. TRBV23-1 is known as an ORF, though its function is uncertain. This CDR3 is 14 amino acids long. The V gene end was trimmed by 0 bases and the J gene end by 3 bases; junction bases not matched to a gene: 2. The CDR3, as DNA: TGCGCCAGCAGTCAATCCTGGGACAGCTACGAGCAGTACGTC. Translation: CASSQSWDSYEQYV.